Below are 7 T cell receptor beta chains sequenced from a single sample in a study of T cell repertoires in cytomegalovirus infection. TCRdb recomputed calls from the reads with MiXCR, one row per CDR3 protein. The sample has roughly 240,000 distinct CDR3 sequences; 6% to 8% are singletons. Sequencing input: PBMCs. Receptors originate from a human donor in good health (CMV status not recorded). Some clones in this sample may be carry-over from other donors' samples.

This clonotype was counted ten times or more. The chain is built from TRBV4-3 and TRBJ1-4; a possible D gene is TRBD1 (5 bases). Germline-derived CDR1 and CDR2 are LGHNA and YSLEER. The CDR3 spans 14 residues. Trimming took 0 bases from V and 10 from J, leaving 12 bases between them. The CDR3 region has the DNA TGCGCCAGCAGCCAAGATCGGGGGGTAGGAAAACTGTTTTTT. Translation gives CASSQDRGVGKLFF.

This clonotype showed up many times. CDR3 in amino acids: CASTFQRLHYEQYF. The CDR3 DNA sequence: TGTGCCAGCACTTTTCAGCGATTACACTACGAGCAGTACTTC. The gene calls are TRBV28 and TRBJ2-7; D ambiguous. This CDR3 region has 14 residues. Trimming stripped 7 bases from V and 3 bases from J, with 16 bases between. Germline loops: CDR1 MDHEN, CDR2 SYDVKM.

This clonotype has just a few counts. The V and J genes are TRBV5-1 and TRBJ2-7; tentative D call: TRBD1 (5 bases). CDR1 is SGHRS and CDR2 is YFSETQ in the germline V gene. V was cut by 4 bases and J by 2 bases, with 13 bases left in between. This CDR3 is built from 14 residues. In nucleotides, the CDR3 is TGCGCCAGCAGCACTGGGGCCTATCCCTACGAGCAGTACTTC. Translation gives CASSTGAYPYEQYF. Full variable domain (missing parts from reference TRBV5-1 and TRBJ2-7): KAGVTQTPRYLIKTRGQQVTLSCSPISGHRSVSWYQQTPGQGLQFLFEYFSETQRNKGNFPGRFSGRQFSNSRSEMNVSTLELGDSALYLCASSTGAYPYEQYFGPGTRLTVT.

Ten or more counts support this clonotype. The rearrangement uses TRBV6-1 and TRBJ1-5; D is unresolved. This CDR3 is 12 amino acids long. Germline CDR1 is MNHNS and CDR2 is SASEGT. Between the trimmed V and J ends, which lost 10 bases and 3 bases, there was a span of 10 bases. CDR3 protein: CAIRDNNQPQHF. The DNA of the CDR3 is TGTGCCATAAGGGATAACAATCAGCCCCAGCATTTT.

This clonotype was counted only a few times. The chain uses TRBV6-1 and TRBJ2-7; TRBD1 might be the D (5 bases). V was trimmed by 5 bases and J by 7 bases, leaving 18 bases between them. From germline, CDR1 is MNHNS and CDR2 SASEGT. The CDR3 is 14 residues long. The CDR3 DNA is TGTGCCAGCAGTCTATCATCAGGGTTTCGGGAGCAGTACTTC. Encoded protein: CASSLSSGFREQYF.

This clonotype has at least ten counts. The gene calls are TRBV7-9 and TRBJ1-1; weak D call: TRBD1 (6 bases). V was trimmed by 9 bases and J by 6 bases, leaving 17 bases between them. Germline V gene lookup returns CDR1 SEHNR and CDR2 FQNEAQ (reference sequence). This CDR3 is built from 13 residues. The CDR3 coding sequence is TGTGCCAGTGGCTTTGAGGCAGGGGCTGAAGCTTTCTTT. Amino acids: CASGFEAGAEAFF.

This clonotype appeared many times. This chain joins TRBV7-9 and TRBJ1-1; 8 bases align to TRBD1. This CDR3 is 17 amino acids long. Germline V gene data show CDR1 as SEHNR and CDR2 as FQNEAQ (reference sequence). V lost 1 base and J lost 0; bases outside the gene matches: 7. Written as DNA, the CDR3 is TGTGCCAGCAGCTTAGGTAGGACAGGGCGAATGAACACTGAAGCTTTCTTT. As protein: CASSLGRTGRMNTEAFF.